This TCR beta chain was retrieved from a study of control samples from healthy donors and cancer patients. This CDR3 has 16 amino acids. Germline-derived CDR1 and CDR2 are SGHTA and FQGNSA. Deletions cut 1 base from V and 3 bases from J, with 16 bases between. Generated by immunoSEQ multiplex PCR, the TCRdb table keeps only in-frame clones and is missing some. The sample contains roughly 92,000 clones, roughly 91% of which appear only once. This rearrangement joins TRBV7-2 to TRBJ2-7; D is possibly TRBD1 (5 bases). The TCR originated in a woman in her sixties in good health. The material sequenced was blood. As DNA, the CDR3 is TGTGCCAGCAGCTTAGACGTCAGGGCTATCGGCTACGAGCAGTACTTC. This codes for CASSLDVRAIGYEQYF.